The clone carrying this T cell receptor beta chain has a count of ten or more. Construction of the TCRbeta library involved unique molecular identifiers. TCRdb independently ran MiXCR on the PCR reads; one entry per CDR3 protein. The sample carries some 250,000 distinct CDR3 sequences, around 13% recorded once. V lost 7 bases and J 6 bases, leaving 18 bases between the germline ends. The CDR3 is made up of 14 amino acids. The data were taken from a study of T-cell reconstitution after alpha-beta-depleted transplantation in children. The sequencing here drew on PBMCs from the stem cell graft donor, taken from the stem cell graft. V and J are TRBV12-3 or TRBV12-4 and TRBJ1-2; TRBD1 is a possible D gene (6 bases). The clonotype was recovered from a human donor who donated a stem cell graft to a child with acute lymphoblastic leukemia. Here the CDR3 reads CASKVQGRGHGYTF. The CDR3 coding sequence is TGTGCCAGCAAAGTACAGGGAAGAGGTCATGGCTACACCTTC.